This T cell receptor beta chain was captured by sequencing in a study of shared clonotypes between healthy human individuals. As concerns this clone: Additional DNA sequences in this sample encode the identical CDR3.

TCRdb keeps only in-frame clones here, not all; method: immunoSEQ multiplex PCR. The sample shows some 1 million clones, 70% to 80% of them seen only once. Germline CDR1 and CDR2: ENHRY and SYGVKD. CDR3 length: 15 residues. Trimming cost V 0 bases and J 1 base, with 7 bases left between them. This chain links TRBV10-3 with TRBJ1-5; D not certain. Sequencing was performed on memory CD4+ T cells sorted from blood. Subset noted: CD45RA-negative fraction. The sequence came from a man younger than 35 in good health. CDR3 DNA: TGTGCCATCAGTGAGTCAGGGTCGAGCAATCAGCCCCAGCATTTT. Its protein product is CAISESGSSNQPQHF.